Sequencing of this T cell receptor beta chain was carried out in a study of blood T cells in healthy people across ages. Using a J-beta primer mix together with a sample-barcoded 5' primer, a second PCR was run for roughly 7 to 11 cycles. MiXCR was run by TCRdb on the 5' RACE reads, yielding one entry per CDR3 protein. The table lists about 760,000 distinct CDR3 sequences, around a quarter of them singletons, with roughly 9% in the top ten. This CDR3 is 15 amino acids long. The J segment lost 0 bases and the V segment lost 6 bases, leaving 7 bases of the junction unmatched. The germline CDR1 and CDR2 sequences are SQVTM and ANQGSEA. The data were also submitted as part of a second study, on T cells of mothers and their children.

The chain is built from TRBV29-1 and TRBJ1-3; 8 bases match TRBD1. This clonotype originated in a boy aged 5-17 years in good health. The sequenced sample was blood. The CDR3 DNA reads TGCAGCGTAATGGACAGGGACAACTCTGGAAACACCATATATTTT. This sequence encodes CSVMDRDNSGNTIYF.